This T cell receptor beta chain derives from a study of STAT5B mutations in CD4+ large granular lymphocyte leukemia (dated by TCRdb to 2021 to 2024). For context, the study as a whole: Among healthy controls, the CDR3 'QG' motif was associated with a particular HLA allele. Flow cytometry on FACSCanto II or FACSVerse confirmed that purified fractions exceeded 95% purity among lymphocytes. TCRbeta repertoires of CD4+ T-cell large granular lymphocyte leukemia patients were compared with those of healthy blood donors. The study at large found these results: TRBV06-family usage was enriched among the top patient clones (8/27) compared with healthy controls (2/35). The main leukemic clonotypes were found to be private to each patient, although approximately 26% of the main leukemic clonotypes were detected at low frequency in the non-leukemic repertoires of other patients. The data were not HLA-matched, and the relatively small sample size could explain the higher clonality seen in CD4+ compared with CD8+ T-LGLL. Compared with healthy CD4+ repertoires, CD4-sorted patient repertoires appeared more clonal, and this difference remained even after the putative leukemic clones were removed.

The V and J ends are trimmed by 4 bases and 9 bases, leaving 10 bases between them. From the cysteine up to the phenylalanine, the CDR3 has a length of 11 residues. The retained sequence is limited to the CDR3, 33 bases, with the frame set at the first base. CDR1 and CDR2 are read off the germline V gene (reference sequence) as GTSNPN and SVGIG. The immunoSEQ assay at survey resolution was applied to genomic DNA for sequencing of TCRbeta rearrangements. The paper's processing steps were these. In the TCR sequencing data, the lowest productive clonotype frequency that could be detected was 2.59 x 10-5. Only productive TCRbeta rearrangements, meaning sequences that were complete and in-frame, were kept for the analyses. Simpson clonality, calculated in the immunoSEQ Analyzer version 3.0, was used as the measure of sample clonality. Based on frequency, clones were grouped as very rare, small, medium, large (1-20%) or hyperexpanded (>20%). Generation probabilities were estimated with OLGA 1.2.3, V-gene circos plots were generated with VDJtools, specificities were searched for in VDJdb, and CDR3 motifs were identified with GLIPH. Drawn from immuneACCESS, this table holds only the in-frame rearrangements with V and J called that TCRdb kept. Clones are partly lost; checked studies trace under half to an unresolved V gene and leave the rest unexplained. V and J calls and clone size are given by that table; D and trimming were obtained from the DNA. The sample records about 36,000 clones, about 70% of which are singletons. The ten largest clones represent approximately 2% of the sample.

Details on this clone: Its antigen is unknown. Per-nucleotide qualities are absent, and no much larger clonotype sits a single base away.

Buffy coats from 35 to 45 blood donors, supplied by the Finnish Red Cross blood service, were used as healthy controls. All TCR-sequenced material derived from peripheral blood: patient blood samples and healthy donor buffy coats. Peripheral blood mononuclear cells were isolated by Ficoll-Hypaque gradient centrifugation. For the healthy controls, CD4+ cells were obtained from buffy coats by magnetic purification. The Gentra Puregene Cell and Tissue kit was used for genomic DNA extraction, and quantification was performed on a Qubit 2.0 fluorometer. The receptor's source is a human donor in good health. The V and J segments used are TRBV30 and TRBJ2-1; confidence is insufficient to name the D gene. Sequenced sample: CD4+ T cells from blood buffy coats. The CDR3 corresponds to CAWMSAAEQFF. The DNA is TGTGCCTGGATGTCGGCAGCTGAGCAGTTCTTC.